This T cell receptor (beta chain) was observed in a study of blood T cell repertoires in COVID-19. Study-wide background: Nucleic acid was either cDNA or gDNA, and it came from T cells, B-cell-depleted T cells, or PBMCs.

Measured with immunoSEQ multiplex PCR; TCRdb has only the in-frame clones, and not every one. The sample contains 92,000 or so clones, less than 80% of which appear only once. The receptor's source is a woman of 80 years or more with acute or convalescent COVID-19. Sequences were obtained from peripheral blood.

The CDR3 bases are TGTGCCATCAGAGCGGGACAGGGGAACACTGAAGCTTTCTTT. Amino acids: CAIRAGQGNTEAFF. This sequence joins TRBV10-3 and TRBJ1-1, with 9 bases that match TRBD1. Germline V gene lookup returns CDR1 ENHRY and CDR2 SYGVKD. The CDR3 has 14 amino acids. V trimming: 6 bases; J trimming: 1 base; junction bases outside the gene matches: 3.